A single sample gave rise to the 2 T cell receptor beta chains below, sequenced in a study of blood T cell repertoires in COVID-19. Method: immunoSEQ multiplex PCR; TCRdb's copy keeps in-frame clones and lacks some. The sample gives some 370,000 clones, approximately 88% of which show up once; roughly 1.2% is in the top ten. Sequencing was performed on peripheral blood. The receptors were gathered from a man in his forties with acute or convalescent COVID-19.

This clone was recorded once. The CDR3 protein is CASSLRDWNVELFF. For the CDR3, the DNA is TGTGCCAGCAGCCTCCGGGACTGGAACGTGGAGCTGTTTTTT. The chain employs TRBV11-2 and TRBJ2-2, with a possible D match to TRBD2 (6 bases). Germline-derived CDR1 and CDR2 are SGHAT and FQNNGV. The CDR3 is made up of 14 amino acids. V dropped 5 bases and J dropped 10 bases, with 17 bases sitting between them.

The chain recombines TRBV27 with TRBJ1-5; D perhaps matches TRBD1 (6 bases). Per germline, CDR1 MNHEY and CDR2 SMNVEV (reference sequence). Trimming pared 2 bases from V and 3 bases from J, leaving 11 bases between. The CDR3 loop spans 15 amino acids. Written as DNA, the CDR3 is TGTGCCAGCAGTTTAACAGGGATATACAATCAGCCCCAGCATTTT. This gives the protein CASSLTGIYNQPQHF.